This T cell receptor (beta chain) was captured by sequencing in a study of monozygotic twins with cystic fibrosis. The data were produced by immunoSEQ multiplex PCR, yet TCRdb's version contains in-frame clones alone and is incomplete. The table shows approximately 20,000 clones, with 97% occurring only once. This CDR3 has 15 amino acids. From germline, CDR1 is MNHNS and CDR2 SASEGT. Trimming shortened V by 6 bases and J by 4 bases, and 16 bases separated the two germline ends. The study, taken as a whole, reports: Clonality was generally low (median around 0.009), higher in the most severe patients.

As to this clone: What it binds is unknown.

The receptor comes from a girl aged 10 to 17 with cystic fibrosis. Sequences were obtained from blood. The chain links TRBV6-1 to TRBJ1-5; perhaps TRBD1 as D (6 bases). CDR3 sequence reads: CASRPVAGTNQPQHF. CDR3 DNA: TGTGCCAGCAGGCCTGTGGCAGGGACAAATCAGCCCCAGCATTTT.